This entry lists 30 T cell receptor beta chains sequenced from one sample in a study of cytomegalovirus exposure and HLA in healthy donors. Repertoires were generated with immunoSEQ multiplex PCR, while TCRdb's copy carries only in-frame clones and drops some. The table includes approximately 160,000 clones, roughly 89% detected once. Sequenced input: PBMCs. The receptors come from a woman younger than 30 in good health and CMV-seropositive.

This clone was picked up one time. The chain joins TRBV5-4 to TRBJ1-4, with no clear D. Germline assignment: CDR1 SGHNT and CDR2 YYREEE (reference sequence). Trimming cost V 4 bases and J 8 bases, with 12 bases left between them. The CDR3 loop spans 13 amino acids. This CDR3 reads CASSRGRGEKLFF. As DNA, the CDR3 is TGTGCCAGCAGCCGCGGTCGAGGAGAAAAACTGTTTTTT.

The CDR3 is CASRGSANTEAFF. The CDR3 DNA follows: TGTGCCAGCAGGGGCAGTGCGAACACTGAAGCTTTCTTT. This chain connects TRBV14 to TRBJ1-1, with D hard to call. This CDR3 has 13 amino acids. The germline V gene encodes CDR1 SGHDN and CDR2 FVKESK. V dropped 6 bases and J dropped 1 base, with 9 bases sitting between them.

The rearrangement uses TRBV11-3 and TRBJ2-3; the D gene is possibly TRBD2 (6 bases). CDR3 length: 16 amino acids. V shed 5 bases and J shed 6 bases, with 21 bases lying between them. Per germline, CDR1 SGHNT and CDR2 YENEEA. This chain's CDR3 is CASSLGLAGTSDTQYF. CDR3 in DNA: TGTGCCAGCAGCCTAGGGCTGGCGGGAACGTCGGATACGCAGTATTTT.

The chain links TRBV19 to TRBJ2-7; TRBD1 is a possible D gene (7 bases). CDR1 and CDR2 from the germline V gene are LNHDA and SQIVND (reference sequence). V shed 5 bases and J shed 2 bases, with 10 bases lying between them. The CDR3 is 13 amino acids. CDR3 loop: CASSAGQPYEQYF. The CDR3 DNA reads as TGTGCCAGTAGTGCGGGACAGCCCTACGAGCAGTACTTC.

V is TRBV4-1 and J is TRBJ1-2, with 8 positions matching TRBD1. Germline V gene lookup returns CDR1 MGHRA and CDR2 YSYEKL. V dropped 2 bases and J dropped 5; count of bases not matched to a gene: 7. The CDR3 sequence is 15 residues long. This chain's CDR3 is CASSQSDREQYGYTF. DNA for the CDR3: TGCGCCAGCAGCCAATCGGACAGGGAGCAGTATGGCTACACCTTC.

This chain uses TRBV30 with TRBJ1-2; D is uncertain. V shed 4 bases and J shed 1 base, with 7 bases lying between them. This CDR3 contains 12 residues. Germline V gives CDR1 GTSNPN, CDR2 SVGIG (reference sequence). CDR3 coding DNA: TGTGCCTGGACACACGTTAACTATGGCTACACCTTC. Residues: CAWTHVNYGYTF.

A single count supports this clone. The gene calls are TRBV2 and TRBJ2-7, with D tentatively TRBD1 (6 bases). Germline-derived CDR1 and CDR2 are SNHLY and FYNNEI. Trimming shortened V by 6 bases and J by 2 bases, and 14 bases separated the two germline ends. This CDR3 is built from 14 residues. The CDR3 DNA follows: TGTGCCAGCAGCGTCTCAGGGGACCCCTACGAGCAGTACTTC. This gives the protein CASSVSGDPYEQYF.

J is TRBJ2-7 and V is TRBV27, with D perhaps TRBD2 (6 bases). V dropped 2 bases and J dropped 3 bases, with 11 bases sitting between them. The CDR3 runs to 14 residues. Per the germline V gene, CDR1 is MNHEY and CDR2 is SMNVEV (reference sequence). The CDR3 DNA is TGTGCCAGCAGTTTAAGTCAGGACTACTACGAGCAGTACTTC. It translates to CASSLSQDYYEQYF.

This clone was found a few times. The chain employs TRBV5-1 and TRBJ2-7; no definite D call. The CDR3 is 13 amino acids. Germline V gene data show CDR1 as SGHRS and CDR2 as YFSETQ. Deletions cut 0 bases from V and 3 bases from J, with 7 bases between. The CDR3 region has the DNA TGCGCCAGCAGCTTGGTTCCGAGCTACGAGCAGTACTTC. Translation gives CASSLVPSYEQYF.

CDR3 bases: TGTGCCAGCAGTTCCTCCGGACAGGCTTCTGGAAACACCATATATTTT. It is translated as CASSSSGQASGNTIYF. This chain uses TRBV27 with TRBJ1-3; 7 bases are shared with TRBD1. The CDR3 length is 16 residues. J was trimmed by 1 base and V by 4 bases; bases with no gene match: 7. Germline values: CDR1 MNHEY, CDR2 SMNVEV (reference sequence).

CDR3 sequence (DNA): TGTGCCAGCAGCTTGCCAGCGGGGGGGGCTTATGGCTACACCTTC. Translating gives CASSLPAGGAYGYTF. This chain joins TRBV5-4 and TRBJ1-2, with a tentative D call TRBD1 (6 bases). Germline-derived CDR1 and CDR2 are SGHNT and YYREEE (reference sequence). V lost 1 base to trimming and J lost 5 bases, with 15 bases between them. The CDR3 loop spans 15 amino acids.

The rearrangement joins TRBV5-1 to TRBJ2-7; tentatively, D is TRBD1 (5 bases). The V and J ends lost 0 bases and 6 bases respectively, with 16 bases between them. The CDR3 loop spans 15 amino acids. From germline, CDR1 is SGHRS and CDR2 YFSETQ. CDR3 DNA: TGCGCCAGCAGCTTGGATTTGGCAGGGAAATCCGAGCAGTACTTC. Its translation is CASSLDLAGKSEQYF.

The rearrangement links TRBV15 to TRBJ2-7, with 9 positions matching TRBD1. The V gene end was trimmed by 0 bases and the J gene end by 3 bases; junction bases not matched to a gene: 6. Germline-derived CDR1 and CDR2 are LNHNV and YYDKDF (reference sequence). The CDR3 spans 16 residues. CDR3 sequence: CATSRDPQGANYEQYF. CDR3 nucleotide sequence: TGTGCCACCAGCAGAGACCCACAGGGGGCAAACTACGAGCAGTACTTC.

This chain links TRBV2 with TRBJ1-1; D remains ambiguous. V was cut by 7 bases and J by 2 bases, with 11 bases left in between. CDR1 SNHLY and CDR2 FYNNEI come from the germline V gene. CDR3 length: 13 amino acids. The CDR3 DNA reads as TGTGCCAGCACCGTCAGGCCCAACACTGAAGCTTTCTTT. Protein sequence: CASTVRPNTEAFF.

The chain is built from TRBV19 and TRBJ1-2; weak D call: TRBD1 (6 bases). In germline, CDR1 is LNHDA, CDR2 SQIVND (reference sequence). V lost 6 bases and J lost 8, with 19 bases in between. The CDR3 length is 14 residues. Written as DNA, the CDR3 is TGTGCCAGTAGGCTACACGGACAGACTGAGGGCTACACCTTC. This codes for CASRLHGQTEGYTF.

This clone was counted only a few times. The V call is TRBV2, the J call TRBJ2-7, with TRBD1 matching 8 bases. The CDR3 runs to 12 residues. Germline V gene lookup returns CDR1 SNHLY and CDR2 FYNNEI. V trimming: 9 bases; J trimming: 5 bases; junction bases outside the gene matches: 6. This chain's CDR3 is CARRTGPNEQYF. CDR3 coding DNA: TGTGCCAGACGGACAGGGCCGAACGAGCAGTACTTC. The full variable domain, rest sourced from reference TRBV2 and TRBJ2-7, is EPEVTQTPSHQVTQMGQEVILRCVPISNHLYFYWYRQILGQKVEFLVSFYNNEISEKSEIFDDQFSVERPDGSNFTLKIRSTKLEDSAMYFCARRTGPNEQYFGPGTRLTVT.

V usage is TRBV5-1 and J usage is TRBJ2-3; tentative D call: TRBD2 (5 bases). The CDR3 consists of 15 residues. Between the trimmed V and J ends, which lost 4 bases and 2 bases, there was a span of 14 bases. CDR1 is SGHRS, CDR2 YFSETQ, per germline. The CDR3 reads CASSILGSSTDTQYF. The CDR3 nucleotides are TGCGCCAGCAGCATACTAGGAAGCTCCACAGATACGCAGTATTTT.

The chain joins TRBV5-6 to TRBJ1-1; D remains unclear. The CDR3 length is 13 residues. Germline V gene sequence: CDR1 SGHDT, CDR2 YYEEEE. V was cut by 1 base and J by 0 bases, with 4 bases left in between. CDR3 bases: TGTGCCAGCAGCTTGCAGATGAACACTGAAGCTTTCTTT. This translates into CASSLQMNTEAFF.

This clone was recorded only once. The V gene is TRBV7-3, the J gene TRBJ2-1, with 8 bases aligning to TRBD2. Germline-derived CDR1 and CDR2 are SGHTA and FQGTGA. This CDR3 contains 19 residues. The J segment lost 1 base and the V segment lost 1 base, leaving 12 bases of the junction unmatched. In nucleotides, the CDR3 is TGTGCCAGCAGCTTAAAGCCCCCCAGCGGGAGCAATTCCTACAATGAGCAGTTCTTC. It yields the protein CASSLKPPSGSNSYNEQFF.

The chain recombines TRBV29-1 with TRBJ2-3; D is unresolved. V dropped 4 bases and J dropped 0 bases, with 8 bases sitting between them. The CDR3 consists of 13 residues. Germline loops: CDR1 SQVTM, CDR2 ANQGSEA. The CDR3 region is CSVAWASTDTQYF. Written as DNA, the CDR3 is TGCAGCGTTGCATGGGCCAGCACAGATACGCAGTATTTT.

In its sample, this clone was seen a few times. The chain has TRBV7-3 and TRBJ2-3, with D possibly TRBD2 on 6 matching bases. The germline V and J ends were trimmed by 5 bases and 5 bases, with 20 bases remaining between them. This CDR3 contains 16 residues. Germline lookup yields CDR1 SGHTA and CDR2 FQGTGA. The CDR3 spells CASSLSGGAGGDTQYF. The CDR3 bases are TGTGCCAGCAGCCTAAGCGGCGGGGCGGGTGGAGATACGCAGTATTTT.

The V and J genes are TRBV4-2 and TRBJ2-1; TRBD2 matches at 12 bases. The CDR3 is made up of 17 amino acids. In germline, CDR1 is LGHNA, CDR2 YNFKEQ. The V gene end was trimmed by 4 bases and the J gene end by 7 bases; junction bases not matched to a gene: 11. The CDR3 DNA reads as TGTGCCAGCAGCCCCAGGACTAGCGGGGATGAAATGAATGAGCAGTTCTTC. It yields the protein CASSPRTSGDEMNEQFF.

This chain uses TRBV11-2 with TRBJ2-7; 8 bases fit TRBD2. The CDR3 covers 13 residues. After removal of 7 bases from V and 3 bases from J, the junction contained 5 bases not matched to a gene. Germline lookup yields CDR1 SGHAT and CDR2 FQNNGV. The CDR3 spells CASKPGGLYEQYF. The CDR3 bases are TGTGCCAGCAAACCGGGGGGGCTCTACGAGCAGTACTTC.

The genes are TRBV2 and TRBJ2-7; D perhaps matches TRBD2 (6 bases). Trimming took off 3 bases at V and 1 base at J, with 13 bases between the two ends. CDR1 SNHLY and CDR2 FYNNEI come from the germline V gene. The CDR3 loop spans 15 amino acids. CDR3 DNA: TGTGCCAGCAGTGACTCGGGAGTAGGGTCCTACGAGCAGTACTTC. It encodes CASSDSGVGSYEQYF. Complete variable domain (other parts from reference TRBV2 and TRBJ2-7): EPEVTQTPSHQVTQMGQEVILRCVPISNHLYFYWYRQILGQKVEFLVSFYNNEISEKSEIFDDQFSVERPDGSNFTLKIRSTKLEDSAMYFCASSDSGVGSYEQYFGPGTRLTVT.

The CDR3 is CASSLIQGHQAPQFF. In DNA, the CDR3 is TGTGCCAGCAGCTTAATACAGGGGCATCAGGCTCCTCAGTTCTTC. This chain connects TRBV11-2 to TRBJ2-1, with TRBD1 matching over 7 bases. This CDR3 has 15 amino acids. Trimming cost V 2 bases and J 13 bases; bases outside gene matches: 14. Germline assignment: CDR1 SGHAT and CDR2 FQNNGV.

This chain uses TRBV5-4 with TRBJ2-3; possibly TRBD2 for D (7 bases). Germline CDR1 SGHNT, CDR2 YYREEE (reference sequence). CDR3 length equals 15 residues. V lost 2 bases to trimming and J lost 5 bases, with 15 bases between them. The chain's CDR3 is CASSFGLGGRDTQYF. DNA of the CDR3: TGTGCCAGCAGCTTTGGACTAGGGGGAAGAGATACGCAGTATTTT.

Only one count was recorded for this clone. This chain links TRBV19 with TRBJ1-1; D gene unclear. Germline values: CDR1 LNHDA, CDR2 SQIVND (reference sequence). V lost 5 bases and J 5 bases, leaving 9 bases between the germline ends. The CDR3 covers 12 residues. The CDR3 nucleotides read TGTGCCAGTAGTGCCCAGGATACTGAAGCTTTCTTT. It yields the protein CASSAQDTEAFF.

CDR3 loop: CASSLGASGGRGGEQYF. CDR3 bases: TGCGCCAGCAGCTTGGGGGCTAGCGGGGGACGAGGCGGGGAGCAGTACTTC. The chain has TRBV5-1 and TRBJ2-7; TRBD2 agrees at 10 bases. The CDR3 contains 17 residues. Germline V gene lookup returns CDR1 SGHRS and CDR2 YFSETQ. After removal of 0 bases from V and 7 bases from J, the junction contained 13 bases not matched to a gene. The full variable domain, with the rest looked up from reference TRBV5-1 and TRBJ2-7, is KAGVTQTPRYLIKTRGQQVTLSCSPISGHRSVSWYQQTPGQGLQFLFEYFSETQRNKGNFPGRFSGRQFSNSRSEMNVSTLELGDSALYLCASSLGASGGRGGEQYFGPGTRLTVT.

The gene calls are TRBV6-5 and TRBJ2-7, with TRBD2 as a possible D gene (6 bases). CDR1 MNHEY and CDR2 SVGAGI come from the germline V gene. This CDR3 comprises 14 residues. Trimming removed 4 bases at V and 1 base at J, with 11 bases between. CDR3 protein: CASSFAGSSYEQYF. The CDR3 DNA reads TGTGCCAGCAGTTTCGCCGGGAGTTCCTACGAGCAGTACTTC.

This clone was seen a handful of times. The rearrangement uses TRBV6-1 and TRBJ1-2, with D maybe TRBD1 (6 bases). This CDR3 is built from 13 residues. Trimming removed 4 bases from V and 8 bases from J, with 14 bases in between. CDR1 is MNHNS and CDR2 is SASEGT in the germline V gene. CDR3 in DNA: TGTGCCAGCAGTGGCGGCAGGGGTGGAGGCTACACCTTC. Its translation is CASSGGRGGGYTF.